This T cell receptor beta chain was recorded in a study of blood T cell repertoires in COVID-19. The CDR3 has 19 amino acids. Germline trimming cut 6 bases from V and 2 bases from J; bases unmatched to any gene: 16. Germline V lookup: CDR1 LGHNT, CDR2 FRNRAP. Here immunoSEQ multiplex PCR was the method, and the copy in TCRdb shows in-frame clones only, minus some. This sample yields 130,000 or so clones, of which around 83% are seen a single time; 15% to 20% belongs to the top ten. This clone was recorded once. Participant ages covered about 18 to 89 years across around 25 US areas. Sequencing was done on a sample of PBMCs or T cells enriched from blood (not recorded which). This receptor was taken from a man aged 25-45 years who had recovered from COVID-19. The rearrangement links TRBV12-5 to TRBJ2-3; 11 bases agree with TRBD2. The CDR3 DNA is TGTGCTAGTGGCCTCCCTCTACCGGGACTAGCGGATTCCACAGATACGCAGTATTTT. Translated: CASGLPLPGLADSTDTQYF. Looking up the rest from reference TRBV12-5 and TRBJ2-3 gives the full variable domain: DARVTQTPRHKVTEMGQEVTMRCQPILGHNTVFWYRQTMMQGLELLAYFRNRAPLDDSGMPKDRFSAEMPDATLATLKIQPSEPRDSAVYFCASGLPLPGLADSTDTQYFGPGTRLTVL.